A selection of T cell receptor beta chains follows, all from one sample in a study of post-analysis software for immune sequencing data. One entry per CDR3 protein, called by TCRdb with MiXCR from the PCR reads. The sample includes hundreds of thousands of distinct CDR3 sequences, 25% to 30% of them seen just once. The specimen sequenced was blood. The origin of the receptors is a girl aged 10-17 years with multiple sclerosis. CDR3s include the opening cysteine and the closing phenylalanine or tryptophan. The D gene is left open where the match is weak. Size tells how often a clone was seen (once, few, many) or the class of an expanded clone, and some rows leave it out.

d_gene	j_gene	abundance	v_gene	CDR3nt	CDR3aa
NA	TRBJ2-6	few	TRBV4-3	TGCGCCAGCAGCCAAGATGACAGCTCCTCTGGGGCCAACGTCCTGACTTTC	CASSQDDSSSGANVLTF
NA	TRBJ2-5	NA	TRBV5-1	TGCGCCAGCAAATCGGGACACACGCAAGAGACCCAGTACTTC	CASKSGHTQETQYF
NA	TRBJ1-2	many	TRBV24-1	TGTGCCACCAGTGATTCCATAAACTATGGCTACACCTTC	CATSDSINYGYTF
TRBD2	TRBJ2-3	few	TRBV10-2	TGCGCCAGCTCAAGCGGGAGGACAGATACGCAGTATTTT	CASSSGRTDTQYF
TRBD2	TRBJ2-2	few	TRBV29-1	TGCAGCGTGACTAGCGGGGGAAACGGGGAGCTGTTTTTT	CSVTSGGNGELFF
NA	TRBJ2-5	NA	TRBV20-1	TGCAGTGCGCCCCGGCCTCCGGAGGGGGAGACCCAGTACTTC	CSAPRPPEGETQYF
NA	TRBJ1-5	once	TRBV28	TGTGCCAGCAGACGACCCGGGTCAGAGGGGCCCCAGCATTTT	CASRRPGSEGPQHF
TRBD1	TRBJ1-1	once	TRBV5-6	TGTGCCGGCAGCTTGGGACAGGGGACAATGAATACTGAAGCTTTCTTT	CAGSLGQGTMNTEAFF
NA	TRBJ1-2	few	TRBV14	TGTGCCAGCAGCCGCTACCAGGGGACCTATGGCTACACCTTC	CASSRYQGTYGYTF
NA	TRBJ1-4	NA	TRBV4-1	TGCGCCAGCAGCCAAGTACAGGAAAAACTGTTTTTT	CASSQVQEKLFF
TRBD2	TRBJ2-3	once	TRBV20-1	TGCACTTATAGCGGGAGGGGCACAGATACGCAGTATTTT	CTYSGRGTDTQYF
NA	TRBJ2-7	few	TRBV20-1	TGCAGTGCCACCTCGGCGGGAAGATCCTACGAGCAGTACTTC	CSATSAGRSYEQYF
NA	TRBJ2-2	NA	TRBV7-2	TGTGCCAGCAGCCCACCCCAGAGCCCGGGGGAGCTGTTTTTT	CASSPPQSPGELFF
NA	TRBJ1-2	NA	TRBV3-1	TGTGCCAGCAGCCAGGAGGGATTTGACTACACCTTC	CASSQEGFDYTF
TRBD2	TRBJ2-1	NA	TRBV5-1	TGCGCCAGCAGCTTAGGCCTAGCGGGGTCCTACAATGAGCAGTTCTTC	CASSLGLAGSYNEQFF
NA	TRBJ1-2	many	TRBV29-1	TGCAGCGCCCACGGCCAGACTACTAACTATGGCTACACCTTC	CSAHGQTTNYGYTF
NA	TRBJ2-2	NA	TRBV4-1	TGCGCCAGCAGCCAAAGGGCGGGCACCGCGAACGCCGGGGAGCTGTTTTTT	CASSQRAGTANAGELFF
TRBD2	TRBJ2-4	NA	TRBV20-1	TGCAGTGCTCAAGCGGGGGCTGCCAAAAACATTCAGTACTTC	CSAQAGAAKNIQYF
NA	TRBJ1-2	few	TRBV27	TGTGCCAGCGGGGGGCCCAGGGGTGTTGACTATGGCTACACCTTC	CASGGPRGVDYGYTF
TRBD1	TRBJ2-3	NA	TRBV7-9	TGTGCCAGCAGCTTCCCCGGGACAGTTCCGAGCACAGATACGCAGTATTTT	CASSFPGTVPSTDTQYF
TRBD1	TRBJ2-5	few	TRBV5-1	TGCGCCAGCAGCTCCACGACAGGGGTAACAGAGACCCAGTACTTC	CASSSTTGVTETQYF
TRBD2	TRBJ2-5	few	TRBV5-6	TGTGCCAGCAGCTTGTACGGGACTACGCAAGAGACCCAGTACTTC	CASSLYGTTQETQYF
TRBD1	TRBJ1-3	NA	TRBV6-6	TGTGCCAGCACTCATACAGGGGAGCCCGGAAACACCATATATTTT	CASTHTGEPGNTIYF
TRBD1	TRBJ2-6	few	TRBV6-5	TGTGCCAGCAGTACAGGGGTCGGGGCCACCGTCCTGACTTTC	CASSTGVGATVLTF
NA	TRBJ1-6	NA	TRBV6-5	TGTGCCAGCAGACAAAGGGTGAATAATTCACCCCTCCACTTT	CASRQRVNNSPLHF
NA	TRBJ1-2	NA	TRBV15	TGTGCCACCAGGGCCCCGAGTGGGGGCTACACCTTC	CATRAPSGGYTF
NA	TRBJ2-3	NA	TRBV7-2	TGTGCCAGCACCCGGACACCTCAGTACACAGATACGCAGTATTTT	CASTRTPQYTDTQYF
NA	TRBJ2-1	NA	TRBV9	TGTGCCAGCAGCGTAGAACAGATCGATGAGCAGTTCTTC	CASSVEQIDEQFF
NA	TRBJ2-4	few	TRBV7-2	TGTGCCAGCAGCTTACCACAGGGCCGTCTTCAAAACATTCAGTACTTC	CASSLPQGRLQNIQYF
TRBD2	TRBJ2-7	few	TRBV10-3	TGTGCCATCAGAATAGCGGGAGACTCCTACGAGCAGTACTTC	CAIRIAGDSYEQYF
NA	TRBJ2-2	NA	TRBV5-1	TGCGCCAGCAGCCGAATCGACAGGAACACCGGGGAGCTGTTTTTT	CASSRIDRNTGELFF
NA	TRBJ2-1	NA	TRBV15	TGTGCCACCAGCAGAGGAAGAAGCTCCTACAGTGAGCAGTTCTTC	CATSRGRSSYSEQFF
TRBD1	TRBJ2-7	few	TRBV9	TGTGCCAGCAGCGGAGACGTGACAGGGCACGAGCAGTACTTC	CASSGDVTGHEQYF
TRBD1	TRBJ1-2	NA	TRBV6-5	TGTGCCAGCAGTTGGACAGGGACTTTCGACTATGGCTACACCTTC	CASSWTGTFDYGYTF
NA	TRBJ2-5	many	TRBV9	TGTGCCAGCAGCGCGACGGGGGTACAAGAGACCCAGTACTTC	CASSATGVQETQYF
TRBD1	TRBJ2-5	few	TRBV10-3	TGTGCCATCAGTGAGCGCGGACAGGGGTCGGATGGGACCCAGTACTTC	CAISERGQGSDGTQYF
TRBD1	TRBJ2-3	few	TRBV3-1	TGTGCCAGCAGCACGACAGGGGCGAGCACAGATACGCAGTATTTT	CASSTTGASTDTQYF
NA	TRBJ2-1	NA	TRBV5-1	TGCGCCAGCAGCCTGCGAGGGGGGTCTTATGAGCAGTTCTTC	CASSLRGGSYEQFF
NA	TRBJ2-1	few	TRBV6-6	TGTGCCAGCAGCCGTTTCCAGGGGCCCGCAAATGAGCAGTTCTTC	CASSRFQGPANEQFF
NA	TRBJ2-1	few	TRBV12-3/TRBV12-4	TGTGCCAGCTTTTCGGCCGGGATCAGGGACAATGAGCAGTTCTTC	CASFSAGIRDNEQFF
NA	TRBJ2-7	NA	TRBV7-2	TGTACCAGCAGCCTATATTCGATTGCCTCATACGAGCAGTACTTC	CTSSLYSIASYEQYF
NA	TRBJ2-7	many	TRBV29-1	TGCAGCGTTGAAGGAGTTGGACACTCCTACGAGCAGTACTTC	CSVEGVGHSYEQYF
TRBD2	TRBJ2-3	NA	TRBV27	TGTGCCAGCCACACATTCCTGACTAGCGGGGGCACAGATACGCAGTATTTT	CASHTFLTSGGTDTQYF